One and the same sample provided the 19 T cell receptor beta chains below, sequenced in a study of Ad26.COV2.S vaccination and SARS-CoV-2 variants. TCRdb's table, derived via immunoSEQ multiplex PCR, lists solely in-frame clones and lacks some. The repertoire includes roughly 400,000 clones, 75% to 90% of them detected once, and over 1.5% sits in the top ten. Stated treatment: over 15 received Ad26.COV2.S at low or high dose, single or two shots; about 5 received placebo; per-sample allocation not given. At day 63 after the first vaccine or placebo injection, samples were drawn. The source was peripheral blood, collected in a trial of Ad26.COV2.S vaccine versus placebo. All receptors derive from a person between 18 and 60 years old who received the Ad26.COV2.S COVID-19 vaccine or a placebo.

V is TRBV19 and J is TRBJ1-2, with 8 nucleotides matching TRBD1. The CDR3 sequence is 11 residues long. Germline lookup yields CDR1 LNHDA and CDR2 SQIVND (reference sequence). Trimming at V came to 8 bases and at J to 5 bases, leaving 1 base not matched to a gene. The CDR3 DNA follows: TGTGCCAGTCGGGACAGGTATGGCTACACCTTC. It is translated as CASRDRYGYTF.

The V gene is TRBV5-4, the J gene TRBJ1-1; 7 positions match TRBD1. V was clipped by 4 bases and J by 0 bases; unmatched bases: 3. Germline V gives CDR1 SGHNT, CDR2 YYREEE (reference sequence). This CDR3 contains 14 residues. CDR3 sequence (DNA): TGTGCCAGCAGCCCGGGACAGATGAACACTGAAGCTTTCTTT. This encodes CASSPGQMNTEAFF. Together with reference TRBV5-4 and TRBJ1-1, the CDR3 gives the full variable domain: ETGVTQSPTHLIKTRGQQVTLRCSSQSGHNTVSWYQQALGQGPQFIFQYYREEENGRGNFPPRFSGLQFPNYSSELNVNALELDDSALYLCASSPGQMNTEAFFGQGTRLTVV.

The J gene is TRBJ1-1, the V gene TRBV6-5; D is uncertain. Per the germline V gene, CDR1 is MNHEY and CDR2 is SVGAGI. Trimming pared 5 bases from V and 7 bases from J, leaving 8 bases between. The CDR3 contains 11 residues. The CDR3 nucleotides read TGTGCCAGCAGTACAGCCCATGAAGCTTTCTTT. Translation gives CASSTAHEAFF.

This chain joins TRBV9 and TRBJ2-1; the D is unclear. This CDR3 comprises 12 residues. The ends were cut back, 1 base at V and 10 bases at J, with 9 bases in the middle. The germline V gene encodes CDR1 SGDLS and CDR2 YYNGEE. This CDR3 is CASSVSAGEQFF. In DNA form, the CDR3 reads TGTGCCAGCAGCGTATCTGCTGGAGAGCAGTTCTTC. Full variable domain (remainder filled in from reference TRBV9 and TRBJ2-1): DSGVTQTPKHLITATGQRVTLRCSPRSGDLSVYWYQQSLDQGLQFLIQYYNGEERAKGNILERFSAQQFPDLHSELNLSSLELGDSALYFCASSVSAGEQFFGPGTRLTVL.

The chain employs TRBV5-1 and TRBJ1-1; possibly TRBD1 for D (6 bases). Germline CDR1 and CDR2: SGHRS and YFSETQ. The CDR3 covers 15 residues. The ends were cut back, 2 bases at V and 2 bases at J, with 13 bases in the middle. CDR3 coding DNA: TGCGCCAGCAGCTTTAAACAGGGAGCCAACACTGAAGCTTTCTTT. It is translated as CASSFKQGANTEAFF. Combining the CDR3 with reference TRBV5-1 and TRBJ1-1 gives the whole variable domain KAGVTQTPRYLIKTRGQQVTLSCSPISGHRSVSWYQQTPGQGLQFLFEYFSETQRNKGNFPGRFSGRQFSNSRSEMNVSTLELGDSALYLCASSFKQGANTEAFFGQGTRLTVV.

V gene TRBV5-6 combines with J gene TRBJ1-2; 7 bases fit TRBD1. With 2 bases clipped from V and 5 bases from J, the junction kept 9 bases outside the gene matches. Looked up from germline, CDR1 is SGHDT and CDR2 is YYEEEE. This CDR3 has 15 amino acids. The DNA of the CDR3 is TGTGCCAGCAGCTTCGAGGGGGCGCAGCGATATGGCTACACCTTC. It is translated as CASSFEGAQRYGYTF.

The V and J genes are TRBV6-5 and TRBJ2-7; TRBD2 matches at 13 bases. Germline V gives CDR1 MNHEY, CDR2 SVGAGI. Trimming removed 4 bases from V and 6 bases from J; junction bases left unmatched: 9. CDR3 length: 16 amino acids. CDR3 coding DNA: TGTGCCAGCAGTTCCTTCGGGACTAGCGGGAAATCCGAGCAGTACTTC. Its translation: CASSSFGTSGKSEQYF.

In nucleotides, the CDR3 is TGCGCCAGCAGCCAAGATCCACTAGCGGGAGGTAGGGAGCAGTTCTTC. Amino acid sequence: CASSQDPLAGGREQFF. This rearrangement joins TRBV4-1 to TRBJ2-1, with TRBD2 matching over 12 bases. Trimming took 0 bases from V and 10 from J; bases not matched to a gene: 7. The CDR3 spans 16 residues. In germline, CDR1 is MGHRA, CDR2 YSYEKL.

The chain couples TRBV5-6 to TRBJ2-7, with D tentatively TRBD2 (6 bases). The germline CDR1 and CDR2 sequences are SGHDT and YYEEEE. This CDR3 is built from 15 residues. V was clipped by 1 base and J by 3 bases, with 14 bases between them. Here the CDR3 DNA reads TGTGCCAGCAGCTTGTCGGGAGCCCTCGTCTACGAGCAGTACTTC. The encoded protein is CASSLSGALVYEQYF.

The chain couples TRBV28 to TRBJ2-1; TRBD2 agrees at 11 bases. The CDR3 loop spans 19 amino acids. The germline gives CDR1 MDHEN, CDR2 SYDVKM. J was trimmed by 0 bases and V by 4 bases; bases with no gene match: 11. CDR3 sequence: CASSSRLAGKPSSYNEQFF. CDR3 coding DNA: TGTGCCAGCAGTTCCAGACTAGCGGGAAAACCCAGCTCCTACAATGAGCAGTTCTTC.

The rearrangement links TRBV19 to TRBJ2-1, with a weak D call TRBD2 (6 bases). Germline loops: CDR1 LNHDA, CDR2 SQIVND (reference sequence). The CDR3 runs to 15 residues. Trimming removed 0 bases from V and 9 bases from J, with 15 bases in between. The CDR3 DNA is TGTGCCAGTAGTATAGACCATACTACCGGGGGTGAGCAGTTCTTC. It codes for CASSIDHTTGGEQFF.

The chain recombines TRBV28 with TRBJ2-3; 7 bases map to TRBD2. The CDR3 runs to 13 residues. Germline-derived CDR1 and CDR2 are MDHEN and SYDVKM. V dropped 6 bases and J dropped 5; count of bases not matched to a gene: 5. CDR3 coding DNA: TGTGCCAGCAGGGCGGGAGTAGTAGATACGCAGTATTTT. Encoded protein: CASRAGVVDTQYF.

V and J are TRBV7-3 and TRBJ2-1; 9 bases line up with TRBD2. The CDR3 extends over 15 amino acids. V lost 3 bases to trimming and J lost 2 bases; unmatched junction nucleotides: 2. From germline, CDR1 is SGHTA and CDR2 FQGTGA. CDR3 DNA: TGTGCCAGCAGCTTTGCTAGCGGGGCCTACAATGAGCAGTTCTTC. As protein: CASSFASGAYNEQFF. Together with reference TRBV7-3 and TRBJ2-1, the CDR3 gives the full variable domain: GAGVSQTPSNKVTEKGKYVELRCDPISGHTALYWYRQSLGQGPEFLIYFQGTGAADDSGLPNDRFFAVRPEGSVSTLKIQRTERGDSAVYLCASSFASGAYNEQFFGPGTRLTVL.

The chain joins TRBV9 to TRBJ2-1; D might be TRBD1 (5 bases). Germline CDR1 reads SGDLS; CDR2 reads YYNGEE. The germline V and J ends were trimmed by 3 bases and 5 bases, with 9 bases remaining between them. This CDR3 has 13 amino acids. For the CDR3, the DNA is TGTGCCAGCAGCGCCGACAGCGACAATGAGCAGTTCTTC. It translates to CASSADSDNEQFF. The entire variable domain, with the rest obtained from reference TRBV9 and TRBJ2-1, is as follows: DSGVTQTPKHLITATGQRVTLRCSPRSGDLSVYWYQQSLDQGLQFLIQYYNGEERAKGNILERFSAQQFPDLHSELNLSSLELGDSALYFCASSADSDNEQFFGPGTRLTVL.

Only one count was recorded for this clone. The chain has TRBV4-1 and TRBJ2-1, with D uncertain. Germline assignment: CDR1 MGHRA and CDR2 YSYEKL. The CDR3 consists of 15 residues. V lost 1 base and J 8 bases, leaving 15 bases between the germline ends. The CDR3 DNA sequence: TGCGCCAGCAGCCAAGGAGTGAGGAATTTCGATGAGCAGTTCTTC. Its translation: CASSQGVRNFDEQFF.

The chain couples TRBV6-1 to TRBJ2-3; 8 bases are a match to TRBD2. J lost 6 bases, V lost 2 bases, and 1 base had no gene match. The germline V gene encodes CDR1 MNHNS and CDR2 SASEGT. The CDR3 loop spans 13 amino acids. In DNA form, the CDR3 reads TGTGCCAGCAGTGAAAGACTAGCGGATACGCAGTATTTT. It codes for CASSERLADTQYF.

This clone came up once. The CDR3 DNA reads as TGTGGAGTTTATAGCGGAGACCCACCCACCGGGGAGCTGTTTTTT. Its translation: CGVYSGDPPTGELFF. V is TRBV28 and J is TRBJ2-2, with a tentative D call TRBD2 (6 bases). From germline, CDR1 is MDHEN and CDR2 SYDVKM. The CDR3 extends over 15 amino acids.

This clone showed up just a few times. CDR3 sequence (DNA): TGTGCCAGCAGATCAATGGAGTACGAGCAGTACTTC. This codes for CASRSMEYEQYF. The chain uses TRBV7-2 and TRBJ2-7; no reliable D call. Germline CDR1 and CDR2: SGHTA and FQGNSA. V was shortened by 6 bases and J by 4 bases, with 10 bases between the two germline ends. The CDR3 extends over 12 amino acids.

The chain is built from TRBV27 and TRBJ2-1; tentative D call: TRBD2 (6 bases). The V gene's germline CDR1 is MNHEY and CDR2 SMNVEV (reference sequence). The CDR3 contains 12 residues. Here the CDR3 reads CVGSTGYNEQFF. CDR3 bases: TGTGTCGGGAGCACCGGGTACAATGAGCAGTTCTTC.